The 11 T cell receptor beta chains below all came from one sample that was sequenced in a study of cytomegalovirus exposure and HLA in healthy donors. With 60 Vbeta and 13 Jbeta primers, the PCR was carried out. Measured with immunoSEQ multiplex PCR; TCRdb has only the in-frame clones, and not every one. The data contain some 160,000 clones, over 75% of them singletons. Specimen: PBMCs. These receptors originate from a male donor in good health and CMV-seronegative.

This sequence joins TRBV7-2 and TRBJ2-7; D perhaps matches TRBD2 (6 bases). Germline V CDR1 and CDR2: SGHTA, FQGNSA. This CDR3 region has 14 residues. Trimming shortened V by 4 bases and J by 4 bases, and 14 bases separated the two germline ends. The CDR3 DNA sequence: TGTGCCAGCAGCTCAGAGTTTAGCGGATACGAGCAGTACTTC. Amino acid sequence: CASSSEFSGYEQYF.

This clone was counted a single time. The chain joins TRBV7-6 to TRBJ2-2; D may be TRBD1 (6 bases). The CDR3 loop spans 15 amino acids. V lost 5 bases and J lost 1, with 11 bases in between. In germline, CDR1 is SGHVS, CDR2 FNYEAQ. The CDR3 nucleotides are TGTGCCAGCAGCCCCGCGACAGGGAACACCGGGGAGCTGTTTTTT. This gives the protein CASSPATGNTGELFF.

This sequence joins TRBV6-4 and TRBJ2-2; 9 bases are a match to TRBD1. The V gene's germline CDR1 is MRHNA and CDR2 SNTAGT. The CDR3 extends over 14 amino acids. Trimming at V came to 7 bases and at J to 5 bases, leaving 5 bases not matched to a gene. Written as DNA, the CDR3 is TGTGCCAGCAAGGAACAGGGGGCTACCGGGGAGCTGTTTTTT. Protein: CASKEQGATGELFF.

The V and J genes are TRBV7-9 and TRBJ1-1; D is unresolved. CDR1 is SEHNR and CDR2 is FQNEAQ in the germline V gene (reference sequence). V was cut by 5 bases and J by 3 bases, with 7 bases left in between. The CDR3 runs to 12 residues. CDR3 nucleotide sequence: TGTGCCAGCAGCAACCGGGACACTGAAGCTTTCTTT. This encodes CASSNRDTEAFF.

This chain uses TRBV4-3 with TRBJ2-3; D not certain. The CDR3 covers 14 residues. The germline gives CDR1 LGHNA, CDR2 YSLEER. V was cut by 4 bases and J by 0 bases, with 8 bases left in between. CDR3 bases: TGCGCCAGCAGCCCGGTAACTAGCACAGATACGCAGTATTTT. Protein: CASSPVTSTDTQYF.

This chain joins TRBV27 and TRBJ1-2, with D maybe TRBD1 (5 bases). The length of the CDR3 is 14 residues. The V end lost 4 bases, the J end lost 7 bases, and 16 bases lay between the germline ends. CDR1 and CDR2 from the germline V gene are MNHEY and SMNVEV (reference sequence). The CDR3 DNA reads TGTGCCAGCAGTTCGGGCAGGGCGTCTTCTGGCTACACCTTC. Residues: CASSSGRASSGYTF.

This clone occurred a few times. The genes are TRBV10-3 and TRBJ2-1; a possible D gene is TRBD1 (6 bases). Trimming took off 7 bases at V and 4 bases at J, with 20 bases between the two ends. This CDR3 spans 16 amino acids. Germline values: CDR1 ENHRY, CDR2 SYGVKD. The DNA of the CDR3 is TGTGCCATCACTTCTACAGGGACCCAAAATTACAATGAGCAGTTCTTC. This translates into CAITSTGTQNYNEQFF.

J is TRBJ2-5 and V is TRBV2; TRBD2 agrees at 9 bases. Germline CDR1 and CDR2: SNHLY and FYNNEI. V lost 1 base, J lost 7 bases, and 19 bases stayed unmatched. The CDR3 has 19 amino acids. CDR3 DNA: TGTGCCAGCAGTGAAGGGGGCCTAGCGGGGAAAATGGTATCCGGGACCCAGTACTTC. As protein: CASSEGGLAGKMVSGTQYF.

V and J are TRBV5-1 and TRBJ1-2; D may be TRBD1 (6 bases). Trimming removed 1 base at V and 4 bases at J, with 11 bases between. Germline values: CDR1 SGHRS, CDR2 YFSETQ. This CDR3 contains 14 residues. This CDR3 is CASSLTGGLYGYTF. The CDR3 coding sequence is TGCGCCAGCAGCTTGACGGGGGGCCTCTATGGCTACACCTTC. Drawing the rest from reference TRBV5-1 and TRBJ1-2, the complete variable domain is KAGVTQTPRYLIKTRGQQVTLSCSPISGHRSVSWYQQTPGQGLQFLFEYFSETQRNKGNFPGRFSGRQFSNSRSEMNVSTLELGDSALYLCASSLTGGLYGYTFGSGTRLTVV.

This rearrangement joins TRBV4-1 to TRBJ1-5; D unresolved. There are 16 residues in the CDR3. Germline V lookup: CDR1 MGHRA, CDR2 YSYEKL. The ends were cut back, 1 base at V and 0 bases at J, with 10 bases in the middle. This chain's CDR3 is CASSQGGSYSNQPQHF. CDR3 coding DNA: TGCGCCAGCAGCCAAGGCGGGTCTTATAGCAATCAGCCCCAGCATTTT.

The rearrangement links TRBV5-1 to TRBJ2-7, with 10 bases identical to TRBD1. The CDR3 is 15 residues long. The ends lost 0 bases at V and 4 bases at J; junction bases unmatched: 4. The germline V gene has CDR1 SGHRS and CDR2 YFSETQ. The CDR3 sequence is CASSLAGTGEYEQYF. Here the CDR3 DNA reads TGCGCCAGCAGCTTGGCAGGGACAGGGGAATACGAGCAGTACTTC.